This T cell receptor (beta chain) emerged from a study of blood T cell repertoires in COVID-19. Study summary: Acute and convalescent COVID-19 samples came from the United States, Italy and Spain. PBMCs, B-cell-depleted T cells, or T cells provided the cDNA or gDNA that made up the material.

In the original processing: Counts of nucleated cells, estimated from reference gene primer amplification, were obtained. Method: immunoSEQ multiplex PCR; TCRdb's copy keeps in-frame clones and lacks some. V and J calls and clone size are copied from that table; D and trimming were computed from the DNA. The sample comprises 300,000 to 400,000 clones, around 82% of which are singletons, and around 3% rests with the top ten. The receptor comes from a man between 25 and 39 years old with active or convalescent COVID-19. Source material: peripheral blood.

The CDR3 DNA reads as TGCGCCAGCAGCCAAGCGAAAACTAGCGGGAGACATGAGCAGTTCTTC. Its translation is CASSQAKTSGRHEQFF. The chain combines TRBV4-3 with TRBJ2-1; 11 nucleotides agree with TRBD2. This CDR3 region has 16 residues. V shed 1 base and J 8 bases; nucleotides not matched to a gene: 7. Looked up from germline, CDR1 is LGHNA and CDR2 is YSLEER.